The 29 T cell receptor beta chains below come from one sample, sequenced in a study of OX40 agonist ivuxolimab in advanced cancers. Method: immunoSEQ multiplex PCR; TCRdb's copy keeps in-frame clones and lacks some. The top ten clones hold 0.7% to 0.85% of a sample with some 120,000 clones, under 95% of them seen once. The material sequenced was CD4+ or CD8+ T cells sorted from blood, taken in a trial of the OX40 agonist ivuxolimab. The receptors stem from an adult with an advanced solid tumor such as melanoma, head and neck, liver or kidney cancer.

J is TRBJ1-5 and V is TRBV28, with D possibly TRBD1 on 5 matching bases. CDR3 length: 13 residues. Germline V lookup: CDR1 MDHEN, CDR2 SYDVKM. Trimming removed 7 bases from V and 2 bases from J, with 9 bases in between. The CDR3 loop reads CASKAGGNQPQHF. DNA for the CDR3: TGTGCCAGCAAGGCGGGGGGCAATCAGCCCCAGCATTTT.

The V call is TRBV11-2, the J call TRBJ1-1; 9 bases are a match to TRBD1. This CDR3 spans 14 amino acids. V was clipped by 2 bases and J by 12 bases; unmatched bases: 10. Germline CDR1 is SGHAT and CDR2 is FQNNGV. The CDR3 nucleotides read TGTGCCAGCAGCTTAACGGTGCGGACAGGGGTTTCTTTCTTT. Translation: CASSLTVRTGVSFF.

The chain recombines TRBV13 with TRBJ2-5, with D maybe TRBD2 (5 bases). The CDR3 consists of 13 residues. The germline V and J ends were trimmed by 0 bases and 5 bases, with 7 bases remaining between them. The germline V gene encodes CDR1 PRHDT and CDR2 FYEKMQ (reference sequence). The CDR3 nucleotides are TGTGCCAGCAGCTTAGGAGCGGTGGAGACCCAGTACTTC. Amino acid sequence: CASSLGAVETQYF.

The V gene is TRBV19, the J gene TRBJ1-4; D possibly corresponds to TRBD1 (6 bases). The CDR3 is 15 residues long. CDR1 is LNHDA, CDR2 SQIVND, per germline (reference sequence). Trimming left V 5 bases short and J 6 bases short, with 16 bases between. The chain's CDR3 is CASSSQWGADEKLFF. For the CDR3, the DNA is TGTGCCAGTAGTTCCCAATGGGGGGCGGATGAAAAACTGTTTTTT.

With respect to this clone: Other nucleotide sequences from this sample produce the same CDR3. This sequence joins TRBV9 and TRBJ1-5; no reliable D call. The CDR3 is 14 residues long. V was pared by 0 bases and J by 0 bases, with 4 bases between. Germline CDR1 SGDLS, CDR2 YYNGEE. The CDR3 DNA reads TGTGCCAGCAGCGTAGCGGATAGCAATCAGCCCCAGCATTTT. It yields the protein CASSVADSNQPQHF. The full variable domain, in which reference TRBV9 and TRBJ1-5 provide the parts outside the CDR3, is DSGVTQTPKHLITATGQRVTLRCSPRSGDLSVYWYQQSLDQGLQFLIQYYNGEERAKGNILERFSAQQFPDLHSELNLSSLELGDSALYFCASSVADSNQPQHFGDGTRLSIL.

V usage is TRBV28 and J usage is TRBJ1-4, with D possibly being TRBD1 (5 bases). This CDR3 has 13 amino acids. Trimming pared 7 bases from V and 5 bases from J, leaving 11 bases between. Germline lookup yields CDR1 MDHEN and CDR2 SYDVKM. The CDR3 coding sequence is TGTGCCAGCACCTTAAGGGGAAATGAAAAACTGTTTTTT. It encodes CASTLRGNEKLFF.

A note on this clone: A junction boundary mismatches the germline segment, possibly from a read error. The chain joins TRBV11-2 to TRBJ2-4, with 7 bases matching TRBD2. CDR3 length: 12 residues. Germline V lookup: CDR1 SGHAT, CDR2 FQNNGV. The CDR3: CASSPLAAPADF. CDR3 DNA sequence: TGTGCCAGCAGCCCCCTAGCGGCACCAGCAGACTTC.

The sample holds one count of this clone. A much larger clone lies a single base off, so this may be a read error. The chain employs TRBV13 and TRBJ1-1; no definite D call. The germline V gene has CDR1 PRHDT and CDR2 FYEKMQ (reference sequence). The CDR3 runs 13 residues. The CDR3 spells CASSLGRDTEAFF. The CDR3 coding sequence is TGTGCCAGCAGCCTAGGACGGGACACTGAAGCTTTCTTT.

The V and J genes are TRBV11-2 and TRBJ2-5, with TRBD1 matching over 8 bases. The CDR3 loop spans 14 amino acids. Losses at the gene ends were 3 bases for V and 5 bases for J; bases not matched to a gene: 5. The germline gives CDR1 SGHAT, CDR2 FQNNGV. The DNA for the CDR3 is TGTGCCAGCAGCTTTCAGGGGGCTGGGGAGACCCAGTACTTC. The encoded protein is CASSFQGAGETQYF.

The CDR3 sequence: CASSLRGLGQPQHF. DNA of the CDR3: TGTGCCAGCAGTCTACGGGGTCTCGGTCAGCCCCAGCATTTT. The chain links TRBV27 to TRBJ1-5; D not resolved. The length of the CDR3 is 14 residues. V gave up 5 bases and J gave up 6 bases, with 14 bases separating them. Germline V gives CDR1 MNHEY, CDR2 SMNVEV (reference sequence).

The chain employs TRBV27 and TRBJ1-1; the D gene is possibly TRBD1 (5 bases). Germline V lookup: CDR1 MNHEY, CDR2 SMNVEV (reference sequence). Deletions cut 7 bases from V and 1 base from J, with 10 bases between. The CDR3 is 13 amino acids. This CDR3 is CASIAGWNTEAFF. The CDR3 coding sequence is TGTGCCAGCATCGCAGGGTGGAACACTGAAGCTTTCTTT.

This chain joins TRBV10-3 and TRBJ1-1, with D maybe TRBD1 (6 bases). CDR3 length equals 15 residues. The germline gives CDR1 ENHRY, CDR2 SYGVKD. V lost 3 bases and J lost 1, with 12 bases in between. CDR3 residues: CAISDSKQGNTEAFF. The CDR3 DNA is TGTGCCATCAGTGATTCTAAACAGGGGAACACTGAAGCTTTCTTT.

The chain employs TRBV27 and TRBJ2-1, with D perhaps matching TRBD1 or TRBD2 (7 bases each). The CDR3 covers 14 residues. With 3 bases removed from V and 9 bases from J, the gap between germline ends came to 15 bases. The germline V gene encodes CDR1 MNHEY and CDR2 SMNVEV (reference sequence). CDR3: CASSFIQRDSEQFF. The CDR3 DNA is TGTGCCAGCAGTTTCATCCAGCGGGACAGTGAGCAGTTCTTC.

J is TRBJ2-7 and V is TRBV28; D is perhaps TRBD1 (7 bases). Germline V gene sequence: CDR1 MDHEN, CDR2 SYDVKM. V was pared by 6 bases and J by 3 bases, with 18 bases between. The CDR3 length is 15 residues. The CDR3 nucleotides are TGTGCCAGCAGAGATACCGGACAGGACTACTACGAGCAGTACTTC. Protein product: CASRDTGQDYYEQYF. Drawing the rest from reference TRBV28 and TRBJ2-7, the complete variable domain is DVKVTQSSRYLVKRTGEKVFLECVQDMDHENMFWYRQDPGLGLRLIYFSYDVKMKEKGDIPEGYSVSREKKERFSLILESASTNQTSMYLCASRDTGQDYYEQYFGPGTRLTVT.

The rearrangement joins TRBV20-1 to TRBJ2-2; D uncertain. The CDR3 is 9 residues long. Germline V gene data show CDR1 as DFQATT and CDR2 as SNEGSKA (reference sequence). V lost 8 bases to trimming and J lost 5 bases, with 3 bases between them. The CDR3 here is CSLTGELFF. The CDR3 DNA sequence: TGCAGTCTTACCGGGGAGCTGTTTTTT.

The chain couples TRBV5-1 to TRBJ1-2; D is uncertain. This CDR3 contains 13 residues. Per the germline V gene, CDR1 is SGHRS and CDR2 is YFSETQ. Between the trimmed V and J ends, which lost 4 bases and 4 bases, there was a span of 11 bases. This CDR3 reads CASSNDGLYGYTF. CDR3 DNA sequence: TGCGCCAGCAGCAATGACGGACTCTATGGCTACACCTTC.

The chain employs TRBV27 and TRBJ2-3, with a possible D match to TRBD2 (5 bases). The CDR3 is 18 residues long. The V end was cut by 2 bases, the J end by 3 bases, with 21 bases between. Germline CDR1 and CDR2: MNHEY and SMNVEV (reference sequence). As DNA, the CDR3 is TGTGCCAGCAGTTTAGGCCGGGCCACGCCCACGGGAACAGATACGCAGTATTTT. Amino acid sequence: CASSLGRATPTGTDTQYF.

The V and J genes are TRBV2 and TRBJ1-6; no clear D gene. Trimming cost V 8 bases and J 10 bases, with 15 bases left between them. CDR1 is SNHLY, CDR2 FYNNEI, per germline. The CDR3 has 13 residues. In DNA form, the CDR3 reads TGTGCCAGCCTAGCAAGTTTACGCTCACCCCTCCACTTT. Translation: CASLASLRSPLHF.

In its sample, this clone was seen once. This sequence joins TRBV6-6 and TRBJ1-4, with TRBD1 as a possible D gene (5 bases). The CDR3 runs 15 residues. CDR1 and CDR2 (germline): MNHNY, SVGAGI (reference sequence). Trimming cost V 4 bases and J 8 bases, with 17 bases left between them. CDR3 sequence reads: CASSLTGGGGEKLFF. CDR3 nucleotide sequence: TGTGCCAGCAGTTTGACTGGCGGGGGAGGAGAAAAACTGTTTTTT.

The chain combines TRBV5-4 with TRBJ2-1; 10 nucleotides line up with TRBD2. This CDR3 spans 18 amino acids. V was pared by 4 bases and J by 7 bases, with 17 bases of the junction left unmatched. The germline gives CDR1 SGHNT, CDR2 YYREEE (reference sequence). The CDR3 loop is CASSLLPSGGTVGNEQFF. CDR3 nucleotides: TGTGCCAGCAGCCTTCTCCCTAGCGGGGGTACAGTGGGGAATGAGCAGTTCTTC.

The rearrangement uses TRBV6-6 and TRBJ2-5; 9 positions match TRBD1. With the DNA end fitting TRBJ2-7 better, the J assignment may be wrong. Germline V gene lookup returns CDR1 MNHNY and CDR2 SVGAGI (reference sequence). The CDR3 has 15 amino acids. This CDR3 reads CASSSGTGSSYEQYF. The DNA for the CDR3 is TGTGCCAGCAGTTCCGGGACAGGGAGCTCCTACGAGCAGTACTTC.

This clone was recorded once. The CDR3 DNA sequence: TGCAGCGCCGCCCCAGGGACAGGCACCTACGAGCAGTACTTC. It yields the protein CSAAPGTGTYEQYF. The genes are TRBV29-1 and TRBJ2-7, with TRBD1 matching 8 bases. This CDR3 region has 14 residues. The V and J ends lost 7 bases and 2 bases, in that order; junction bases with no gene match: 10. CDR1 SQVTM and CDR2 ANQGSEA come from the germline V gene.

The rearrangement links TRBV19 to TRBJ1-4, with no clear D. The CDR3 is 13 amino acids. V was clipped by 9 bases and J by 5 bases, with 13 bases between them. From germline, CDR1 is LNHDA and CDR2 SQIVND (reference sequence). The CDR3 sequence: CASTRERNEKLFF. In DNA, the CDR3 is TGTGCCAGCACCCGTGAGAGAAATGAAAAACTGTTTTTT.

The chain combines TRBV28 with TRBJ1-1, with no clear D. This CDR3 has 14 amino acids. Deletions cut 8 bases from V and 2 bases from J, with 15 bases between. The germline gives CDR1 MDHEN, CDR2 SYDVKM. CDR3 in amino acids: CASSKIGGNTEAFF. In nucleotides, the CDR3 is TGTGCCAGCTCCAAGATTGGCGGAAACACTGAAGCTTTCTTT.

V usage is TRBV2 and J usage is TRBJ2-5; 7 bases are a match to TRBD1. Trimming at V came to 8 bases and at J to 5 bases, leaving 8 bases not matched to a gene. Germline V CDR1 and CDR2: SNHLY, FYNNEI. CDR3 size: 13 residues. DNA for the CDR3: TGTGCCAGCGACTACAGGGGCAGGGAGACCCAGTACTTC. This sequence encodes CASDYRGRETQYF. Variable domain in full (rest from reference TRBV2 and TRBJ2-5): EPEVTQTPSHQVTQMGQEVILRCVPISNHLYFYWYRQILGQKVEFLVSFYNNEISEKSEIFDDQFSVERPDGSNFTLKIRSTKLEDSAMYFCASDYRGRETQYFGPGTRLLVL.

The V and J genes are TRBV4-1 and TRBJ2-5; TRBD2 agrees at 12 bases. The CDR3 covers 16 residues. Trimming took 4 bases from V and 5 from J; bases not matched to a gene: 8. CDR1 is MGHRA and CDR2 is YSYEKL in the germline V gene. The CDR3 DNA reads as TGCGCCAGCAGCCGCGGACTAGCGGGATCTGCGGAGACCCAGTACTTC. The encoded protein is CASSRGLAGSAETQYF.

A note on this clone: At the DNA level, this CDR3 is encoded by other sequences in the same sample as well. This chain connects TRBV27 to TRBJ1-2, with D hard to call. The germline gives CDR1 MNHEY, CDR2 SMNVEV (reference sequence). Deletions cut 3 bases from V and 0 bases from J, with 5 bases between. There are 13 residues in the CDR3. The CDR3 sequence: CASSFEPNYGYTF. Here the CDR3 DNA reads TGTGCCAGCAGTTTTGAGCCTAACTATGGCTACACCTTC.

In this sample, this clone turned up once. CDR3 DNA: TGCAGTGCTAGACGGAGAACTGAAGCTTTCTTT. Translation gives CSARRRTEAFF. V and J are TRBV20-1 and TRBJ1-1, with D uncertain. Looked up from germline, CDR1 is DFQATT and CDR2 is SNEGSKA (reference sequence). There are 11 residues in the CDR3. The V gene lost 2 bases and the J gene lost 5 bases, with 6 bases spanning the gap.

The CDR3 DNA reads as TGTGCCAGCAGCTATTCACCCGTCACCGGGGAGCTGTTTTTT. Its protein product is CASSYSPVTGELFF. The J gene is TRBJ2-2, the V gene TRBV7-9; D is unclear. Trimming stripped 4 bases from V and 4 bases from J, with 10 bases between. The CDR3 length is 14 residues. Looked up from germline, CDR1 is SEHNR and CDR2 is FQNEAQ (reference sequence).